This T cell receptor (beta chain) stems from a study of beta chain features in type 1 diabetes. Whole-study findings and limits: A potential influence of HLA type upon TCRB rearrangement remained unresolved herein. Cells with high TCR expression could be over-represented by cDNA sequencing. A moderate, significant TCRB CDR3 shortening appeared in type 1 diabetes across four CD4+ subsets.

In germline, CDR1 is SGHRS, CDR2 YFSETQ. The J segment lost 0 bases and the V segment lost 9 bases, leaving 8 bases of the junction unmatched. The CDR3 covers 16 residues. Comments on this clone: Antigen specificity is unknown.

The authors reverse transcribed all of the isolated RNA, so sequencing captured expressed TCRB transcripts. Sequenced naive, central memory and regulatory T cell samples produced an average of roughly 3.5 million reads. Generated by immunoSEQ multiplex PCR, the TCRdb table keeps only in-frame clones and is missing some. The sample includes almost 350,000 clones, roughly 8% seen only once; the top ten take around 0.44%. Sequenced: central memory CD4+ T cells from blood. The receptor was derived from a young woman in good health. This chain connects TRBV5-1 to TRBJ2-3; 12 nucleotides match TRBD2. The CDR3 here is CATGPGLAGSTDTQYF. CDR3 coding DNA: TGCGCCACCGGACCCGGACTAGCGGGAAGCACAGATACGCAGTATTTT. Full variable domain (remainder filled in from reference TRBV5-1 and TRBJ2-3): KAGVTQTPRYLIKTRGQQVTLSCSPISGHRSVSWYQQTPGQGLQFLFEYFSETQRNKGNFPGRFSGRQFSNSRSEMNVSTLELGDSALYLCATGPGLAGSTDTQYFGPGTRLTVL.